This T cell receptor (beta chain) was documented in a study of radiation and T cells in renal cell carcinoma. Some clones are missing from TCRdb's copy, which holds only in-frame ones; the method was immunoSEQ multiplex PCR. The sample lists about 150,000 clones, 87% occurring once. Time point of the sample: blood 2 weeks post-SBRT. Treatment meaning: 15 Gy SBRT to primary tumor, nephrectomy 4 weeks later. This TCR derives from a woman aged 45 to 65 with renal cell carcinoma. This sample comprised blood, obtained from a patient whose treatment included radiotherapy and nephrectomy.

CDR3 region: CASSLGTDGEQYF. The DNA of the CDR3 is TGCGCCAGCAGCTTGGGGACAGACGGCGAGCAGTACTTC. This sequence joins TRBV5-1 and TRBJ2-7, with D maybe TRBD1 (6 bases). The CDR3 is 13 residues long. V was pared by 0 bases and J by 6 bases, with 10 bases between. Germline loops: CDR1 SGHRS, CDR2 YFSETQ.